This section outlines one TCR beta chain sequence together with its context. There are a few counts of this clonotype. Its binding antigen is unknown. No base qualities exist here, and no much larger clone lies one base off it. The source of the sample is a study of T-cell reconstitution after alpha-beta-depleted transplantation in children (dated by TCRdb to the mid-2010s). Concerning the study at large: Using TCR repertoire profiling, the study followed T-cell immune reconstitution in a quantitative way in children after TCRalphabeta/CD19-depleted allogeneic hematopoietic cell transplantation. Results and caveats for the whole study, not just this receptor: In some patients, high TCRbeta diversity at day 60 was attributed to recipient T cells and intrathymic progenitors that had survived conditioning. The apparently early alphabetaT-cell count recovery about two months after transplant was reportedly dependent on only several hundred rapidly expanded clones derived from non-depleted graft cells. Hyperexpanded clone frequencies declined over subsequent months; after one year, T-cell counts and TCRbeta diversity were mostly attributed to newly produced T cells.

V was cut back by 4 bases and J by 6 bases, leaving a gap of 15 bases between them. The germline V gene provides CDR1 SQVTM and CDR2 ANQGSEA. Inclusive of the bounding cysteine and phenylalanine, the CDR3 is 13 residues long. Only the CDR3 region is kept as DNA, spanning 39 bases read in frame from base 1. Receptor libraries were prepared by PCR. The run used an Illumina HiSeq 2500. TCR libraries were prepared with molecular barcoding, using unique molecular identifiers to normalize TCRbeta repertoire quantification. In-frame beta chains were kept once TCRdb had trimmed the public reads at Q25 with fastp and called clones with MiXCR. Rows with one shared CDR3 protein collapse into an entry with the most common genes and DNA. The sample records about 980,000 distinct CDR3 sequences, roughly 29% of which are singletons. Approximately 30% of the sample belongs to the ten largest clones. In light of the paper, this sample's treatment or condition label describes: allogeneic hematopoietic cell transplantation with graft depleted of TCRalphabeta T cells and CD19 B cells. Transplant recipients were children who received TCRalphabeta/CD19-depleted allogeneic hematopoietic cell grafts.

The sequence was obtained from a boy in the first two years of life who had a stem cell transplant for SCID, so the T cells may come from the graft donor. Recombination connected TRBV29-1 to TRBJ1-2; the D segment cannot be called with confidence. This material consisted of PBMCs, mostly from graft donor cells, taken 360 days after TCRalphabeta/CD19-depleted stem cell transplant. The CDR3 amino acid sequence is: CSVGFLRRDGYTF. The nucleotide sequence is TGCAGCGTTGGATTTCTGAGGCGGGATGGCTACACCTTC.